This T cell receptor (beta chain) appears in the sequencing data of a study of T cell changes during pregnancy in multiple sclerosis. This CDR3 contains 11 residues. Per germline, CDR1 KGHSH and CDR2 LQKENI. The ends were cut back, 4 bases at V and 8 bases at J, with 8 bases in the middle. Measured with immunoSEQ multiplex PCR; TCRdb has only the in-frame clones, and not every one. The sample includes approximately 58,000 clones, 92% of them seen just once. This chain connects TRBV18 to TRBJ1-1; D gene uncertain. The receptor was derived from a female donor with multiple sclerosis, enrolled in a pregnancy study. The sample consisted of peripheral blood, taken in the second trimester of pregnancy. The CDR3 DNA is TGTGCCAGCTCACGAGAACAGGAAGCTTTCTTT. As protein: CASSREQEAFF.